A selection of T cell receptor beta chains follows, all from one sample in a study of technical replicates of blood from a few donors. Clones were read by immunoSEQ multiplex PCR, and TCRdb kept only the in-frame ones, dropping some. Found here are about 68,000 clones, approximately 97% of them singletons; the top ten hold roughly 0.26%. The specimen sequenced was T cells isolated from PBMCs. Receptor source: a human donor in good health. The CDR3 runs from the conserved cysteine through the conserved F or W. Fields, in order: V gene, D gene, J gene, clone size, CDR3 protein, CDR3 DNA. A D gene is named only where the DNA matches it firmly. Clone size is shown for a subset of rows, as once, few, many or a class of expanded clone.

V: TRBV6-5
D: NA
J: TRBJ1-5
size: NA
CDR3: CASSKNRDQPQHF
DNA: TGTGCCAGCAGTAAAAACAGGGATCAGCCCCAGCATTTT

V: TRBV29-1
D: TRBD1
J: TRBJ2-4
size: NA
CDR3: CSVAATGENIQYF
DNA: TGCAGCGTTGCGGCGACAGGGGAAAACATTCAGTACTTC

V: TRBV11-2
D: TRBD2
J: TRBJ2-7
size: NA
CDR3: CASSPTLAGTEQYF
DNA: TGTGCCAGCAGTCCTACTTTAGCGGGAACCGAGCAGTACTTC

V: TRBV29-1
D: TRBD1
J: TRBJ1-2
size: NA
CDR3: CSVDELGTGFYGYTF
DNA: TGCAGCGTTGATGAATTAGGGACAGGCTTCTATGGCTACACCTTC

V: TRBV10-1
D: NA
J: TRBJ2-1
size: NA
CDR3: CASSYSGSSYNEQFF
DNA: TGCGCCAGCAGTTATAGCGGTAGCTCCTACAATGAGCAGTTCTTC

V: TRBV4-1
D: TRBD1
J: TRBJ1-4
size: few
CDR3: CASSRDREDEKLFF
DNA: TGCGCCAGCAGCCGAGACAGGGAGGATGAAAAACTGTTTTTT

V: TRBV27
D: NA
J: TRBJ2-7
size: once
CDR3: CASSLSPRLTTYEQYF
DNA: TGTGCCAGCAGTTTATCGCCGAGACTCACCACCTACGAGCAGTACTTC

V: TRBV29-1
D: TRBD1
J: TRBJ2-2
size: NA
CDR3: CSAAQGAFTGELFF
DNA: TGCAGCGCCGCTCAGGGGGCGTTCACCGGGGAGCTGTTTTTT

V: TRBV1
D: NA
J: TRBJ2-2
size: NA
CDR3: CTSSQALAGIGELFF
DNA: TGCACCAGCAGCCAAGCGCTAGCGGGAATCGGGGAGCTGTTTTTT

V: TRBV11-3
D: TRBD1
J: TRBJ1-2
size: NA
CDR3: CASSFAGQARYGYTF
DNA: TGTGCCAGCAGCTTCGCCGGACAGGCCCGGTATGGCTACACCTTC

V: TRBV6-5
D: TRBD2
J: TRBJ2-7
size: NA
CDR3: CASSYQGLVGDEQYF
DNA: TGTGCCAGCAGTTACCAGGGACTAGTCGGAGACGAGCAGTACTTC

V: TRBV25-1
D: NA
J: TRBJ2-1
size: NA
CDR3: CASSVSGFYNEQFF
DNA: TGTGCCAGCAGTGTATCGGGATTTTACAATGAGCAGTTCTTC

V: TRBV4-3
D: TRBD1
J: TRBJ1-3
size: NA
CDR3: CASSQVKGGAPGNTIYF
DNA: TGCGCCAGCAGCCAAGTGAAAGGGGGCGCCCCTGGAAACACCATATATTTT

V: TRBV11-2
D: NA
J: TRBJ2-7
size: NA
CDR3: CASSLDIPGPYEQYF
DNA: TGTGCCAGCAGCTTAGATATTCCAGGGCCCTACGAGCAGTACTTC

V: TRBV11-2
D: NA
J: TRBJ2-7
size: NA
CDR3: CASSLWASTYEQYF
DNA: TGTGCCAGCAGCTTATGGGCTTCAACCTACGAGCAGTACTTC

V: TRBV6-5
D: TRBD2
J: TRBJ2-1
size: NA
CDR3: CASSLLAGSFYEQFF
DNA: TGTGCCAGCAGCCTACTAGCGGGGAGCTTCTATGAGCAGTTCTTC

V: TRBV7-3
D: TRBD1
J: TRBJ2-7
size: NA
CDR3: CASSLRDSYEQYF
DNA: TGTGCCAGCAGCCTTCGGGACAGCTACGAGCAGTACTTC

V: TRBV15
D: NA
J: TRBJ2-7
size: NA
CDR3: CATSRGGSAYEQYF
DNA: TGTGCCACCAGCAGAGGCGGATCGGCCTACGAGCAGTACTTC

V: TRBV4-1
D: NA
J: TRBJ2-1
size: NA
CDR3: CASSQDGSELRYNEQFF
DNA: TGCGCCAGCAGCCAAGATGGGAGCGAACTAAGGTACAATGAGCAGTTCTTC

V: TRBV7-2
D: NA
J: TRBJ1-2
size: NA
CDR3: CASSPYRDRDGYTF
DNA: TGTGCCAGCAGCCCATACAGGGATAGGGATGGCTACACCTTC

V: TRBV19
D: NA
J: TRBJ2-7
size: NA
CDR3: CASSIVVFYEQYF
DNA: TGTGCCAGTAGTATAGTAGTTTTCTACGAGCAGTACTTC

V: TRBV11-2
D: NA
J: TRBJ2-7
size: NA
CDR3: CASSRNEYEQYF
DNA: TGTGCCAGCAGTCGTAATGAGTACGAGCAGTACTTC

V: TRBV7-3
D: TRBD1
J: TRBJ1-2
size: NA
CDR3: CASSPGQGIGYGYTF
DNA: TGTGCCAGCAGCCCGGGACAGGGAATCGGCTATGGCTACACCTTC

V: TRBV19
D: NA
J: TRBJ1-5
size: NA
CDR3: CASSIGQRNQPQHF
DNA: TGTGCCAGTAGTATAGGACAGAGGAATCAGCCCCAGCATTTT

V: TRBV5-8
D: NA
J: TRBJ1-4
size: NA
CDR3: CASSYLENEKLFF
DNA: TGTGCCAGCAGCTATCTGGAGAATGAAAAACTGTTTTTT

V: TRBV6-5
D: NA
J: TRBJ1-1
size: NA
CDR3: CASSYARAGATEAFF
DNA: TGTGCCAGCAGTTACGCTCGGGCAGGGGCCACTGAAGCTTTCTTT

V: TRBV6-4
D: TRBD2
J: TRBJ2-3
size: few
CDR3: CASSDGPSGGTDTQYF
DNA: TGTGCCAGCAGTGACGGGCCTAGCGGCGGCACAGATACGCAGTATTTT

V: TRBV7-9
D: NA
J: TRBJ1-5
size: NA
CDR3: CASGRGESQPQHF
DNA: TGTGCCAGCGGAAGGGGTGAGAGTCAGCCCCAGCATTTT

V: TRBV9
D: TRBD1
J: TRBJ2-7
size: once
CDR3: CASSVGSGGTYEQYF
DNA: TGTGCCAGCAGCGTAGGGTCAGGGGGAACCTACGAGCAGTACTTC

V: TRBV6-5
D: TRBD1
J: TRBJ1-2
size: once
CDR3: CASSRQGSGYTF
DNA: TGTGCCAGCAGTAGACAGGGTAGTGGCTACACCTTC

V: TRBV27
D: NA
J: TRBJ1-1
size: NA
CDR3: CASSLSVRGTEAFF
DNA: TGTGCCAGCAGTTTAAGTGTCAGGGGCACTGAAGCTTTCTTT

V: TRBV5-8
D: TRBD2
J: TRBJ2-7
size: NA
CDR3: CASRVLAGVGEQYF
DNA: TGTGCCAGCAGGGTACTAGCGGGAGTAGGGGAGCAGTACTTC

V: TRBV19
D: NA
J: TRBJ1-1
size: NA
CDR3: CASSLGPNTEAFF
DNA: TGTGCCAGTAGTTTGGGGCCGAACACTGAAGCTTTCTTT

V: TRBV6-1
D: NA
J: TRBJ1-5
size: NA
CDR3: CASSGWSRGINQPQHF
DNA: TGTGCCAGCAGTGGGTGGTCGAGGGGGATCAATCAGCCCCAGCATTTT

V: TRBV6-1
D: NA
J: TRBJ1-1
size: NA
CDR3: CASSEAGLNTEAFF
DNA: TGTGCCAGCAGTGAAGCTGGCCTGAACACTGAAGCTTTCTTT

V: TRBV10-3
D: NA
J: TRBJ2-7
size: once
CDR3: CAISESLGGGQYF
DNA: TGTGCCATCAGTGAGTCGCTCGGGGGAGGGCAGTACTTC

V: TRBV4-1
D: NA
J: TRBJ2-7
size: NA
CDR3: CASSQVGGYEQYF
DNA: TGCGCCAGCAGCCAAGTGGGGGGCTACGAGCAGTACTTC

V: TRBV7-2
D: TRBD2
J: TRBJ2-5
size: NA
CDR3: CASSWGLGETQYF
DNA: TGTGCCAGCAGCTGGGGACTAGGAGAGACCCAGTACTTC

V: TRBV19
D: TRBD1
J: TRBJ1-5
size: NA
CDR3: CASSFGTDGRQPQHF
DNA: TGTGCCAGTAGTTTCGGGACAGATGGGCGACAGCCCCAGCATTTT

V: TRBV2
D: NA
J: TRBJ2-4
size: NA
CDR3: CASSNLELAKNIQYF
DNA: TGTGCCAGCAGTAACCTAGAACTAGCCAAAAACATTCAGTACTTC

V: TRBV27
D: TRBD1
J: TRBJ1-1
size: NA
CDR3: CASSWDSVTEAFF
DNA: TGTGCCAGCAGCTGGGACAGCGTTACTGAAGCTTTCTTT

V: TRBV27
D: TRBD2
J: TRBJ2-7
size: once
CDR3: CASSLLAASYEQYF
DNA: TGTGCCAGCAGTTTACTAGCGGCCTCCTACGAGCAGTACTTC

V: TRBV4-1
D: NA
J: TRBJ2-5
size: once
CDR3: CASSQGYRDRETQYF
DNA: TGCGCCAGCAGCCAGGGCTACAGGGATAGAGAGACCCAGTACTTC

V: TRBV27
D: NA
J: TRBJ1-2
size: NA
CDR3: CASSSTLGSYGYTF
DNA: TGTGCCAGCAGTTCCACCCTGGGGAGCTATGGCTACACCTTC

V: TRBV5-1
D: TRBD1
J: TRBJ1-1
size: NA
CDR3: CASSLFRDRANTEAFF
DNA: TGCGCCAGCAGCTTATTCAGGGACAGGGCGAACACTGAAGCTTTCTTT